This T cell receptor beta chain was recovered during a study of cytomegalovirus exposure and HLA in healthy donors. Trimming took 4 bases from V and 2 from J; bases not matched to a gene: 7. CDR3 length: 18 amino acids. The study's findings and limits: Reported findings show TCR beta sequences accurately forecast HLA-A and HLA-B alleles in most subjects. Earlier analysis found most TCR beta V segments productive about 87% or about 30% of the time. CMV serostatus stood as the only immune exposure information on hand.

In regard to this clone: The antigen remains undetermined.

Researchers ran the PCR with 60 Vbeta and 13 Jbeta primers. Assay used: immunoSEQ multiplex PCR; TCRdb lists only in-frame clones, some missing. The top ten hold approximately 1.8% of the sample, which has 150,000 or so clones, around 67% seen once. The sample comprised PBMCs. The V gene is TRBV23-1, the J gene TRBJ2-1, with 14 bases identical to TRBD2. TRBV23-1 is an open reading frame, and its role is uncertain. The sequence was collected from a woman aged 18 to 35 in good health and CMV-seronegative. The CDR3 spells CASSRGLAGGGPYNEQFF. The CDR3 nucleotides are TGCGCCAGCAGTCGAGGACTAGCGGGAGGAGGCCCCTACAATGAGCAGTTCTTC.